The 30 T cell receptor beta chains below come from one sample, sequenced in a study of blood T cells in healthy people across ages. Primed by a sample-barcoded 5' primer and a J-beta primer mix, a second PCR proceeded for 7 to 11 cycles. MiXCR was run by TCRdb on the 5' RACE reads, yielding one entry per CDR3 protein. Among 580,000 or so distinct CDR3 sequences listed, 45% to 55% were seen once. The sample taken for sequencing was blood. All receptors come from a man of 80 years or more in good health.

The chain is built from TRBV4-1 and TRBJ1-2, with 10 nucleotides matching TRBD1. The CDR3 length is 15 residues. The germline gives CDR1 MGHRA, CDR2 YSYEKL. Unmatched junction bases numbered 9, after V lost 4 bases and J lost 7 bases. CDR3 protein: CASSPRQGAGRGYTF. CDR3 nucleotides: TGCGCCAGCAGCCCCCGACAGGGGGCCGGACGTGGCTACACCTTC.

The sample holds a few counts of this clonotype. V gene TRBV7-9 combines with J gene TRBJ2-3; D is perhaps TRBD1 (6 bases). CDR1 is SEHNR, CDR2 FQNEAQ, per germline (reference sequence). V lost 6 bases, J lost 3 bases, and 10 bases lay in between. This CDR3 has 13 amino acids. The CDR3, as DNA: TGTGCCAGCAGATTACAGGGAACAGATACGCAGTATTTT. Its translation: CASRLQGTDTQYF.

This clonotype has ten or more counts. This chain uses TRBV10-3 with TRBJ2-1; TRBD2 aligns across 10 bases. V lost 0 bases and J lost 3; bases outside the gene matches: 2. Germline CDR1 ENHRY, CDR2 SYGVKD. CDR3 length: 16 amino acids. The CDR3 here is CAISESASGGYNEQFF. CDR3 sequence (DNA): TGTGCCATCAGTGAGTCGGCTAGCGGGGGCTACAATGAGCAGTTCTTC.

This clonotype was counted between two and nine times. This chain uses TRBV15 with TRBJ2-7, with D perhaps being TRBD1 or TRBD2 (5 bases each). CDR1 is LNHNV and CDR2 is YYDKDF in the germline V gene (reference sequence). V was pared by 6 bases and J by 0 bases, with 12 bases between. This CDR3 has 14 residues. The CDR3 nucleotides are TGTGCCACCAGGACGGGGACGAGCTCCTACGAGCAGTACTTC. Amino acid sequence: CATRTGTSSYEQYF. Variable domain in full (rest from reference TRBV15 and TRBJ2-7): DAMVIQNPRYQVTQFGKPVTLSCSQTLNHNVMYWYQQKSSQAPKLLFHYYDKDFNNEADTPDNFQSRRPNTSFCFLDIRSPGLGDTAMYLCATRTGTSSYEQYFGPGTRLTVT.

This clonotype was observed a handful of times. This chain links TRBV6-2 or TRBV6-3 with TRBJ2-7; D is unclear. Germline CDR1 is MNHEY and CDR2 is SVGEGT. Trimming pared 2 bases from V and 2 bases from J, leaving 4 bases between. This CDR3 comprises 12 residues. The CDR3: CASSYPAYEQYF. CDR3 DNA: TGTGCCAGCAGTTACCCCGCCTACGAGCAGTACTTC.

This clonotype was counted a few times. The V and J genes are TRBV20-1 and TRBJ1-5; D is undetermined. The CDR3 extends over 14 amino acids. The germline CDR1 and CDR2 sequences are DFQATT and SNEGSKA (reference sequence). V was pared by 3 bases and J by 1 base, with 10 bases between. CDR3 loop: CSASVGSSNQPQHF. The CDR3 DNA reads TGCAGTGCTAGTGTGGGATCCAGCAATCAGCCCCAGCATTTT.

J is TRBJ2-1 and V is TRBV29-1, with 9 bases matching TRBD2. Losses at the gene ends were 2 bases for V and 8 bases for J; bases not matched to a gene: 7. Germline CDR1 and CDR2: SQVTM and ANQGSEA. This CDR3 region has 14 residues. As DNA, the CDR3 is TGCAGCGTTGAAAGCACTAGCGGGTTCGATGAGCAGTTCTTC. Protein product: CSVESTSGFDEQFF.

This clonotype appeared a few times. The chain combines TRBV29-1 with TRBJ1-4; 10 positions agree with TRBD1. With V trimmed by 5 bases and J by 8 bases, 8 bases remained unmatched. Germline V gene data show CDR1 as SQVTM and CDR2 as ANQGSEA. The CDR3 totals 14 residues. The CDR3 bases are TGCAGCGTTCGGGACAGGGGAATTTTCGAAAAACTGTTTTTT. It specifies CSVRDRGIFEKLFF.

This clonotype was seen more than once but under ten times. This rearrangement joins TRBV9 to TRBJ1-4; D call uncertain. Trimming left V 0 bases short and J 5 bases short, with 8 bases between. Germline CDR1 and CDR2: SGDLS and YYNGEE. The CDR3 is 14 amino acids. CDR3 coding DNA: TGTGCCAGCAGCGTAGCCGGGGTAAATGAAAAACTGTTTTTT. Translation: CASSVAGVNEKLFF.

This rearrangement joins TRBV6-5 to TRBJ1-4, with D perhaps TRBD1 (6 bases). The CDR3 loop spans 17 amino acids. Deletions cut 0 bases from V and 5 bases from J, with 16 bases between. The germline V gene has CDR1 MNHEY and CDR2 SVGAGI. The CDR3, as DNA: TGTGCCAGCAGTTACTCGGGGGCCAGGGACTTGAATGAAAAACTGTTTTTT. Translated, it gives CASSYSGARDLNEKLFF.

This clonotype occurred a few times. This chain uses TRBV7-2 with TRBJ2-3, with D possibly TRBD1 on 5 matching bases. This CDR3 spans 19 amino acids. Trimming took off 1 base at V and 8 bases at J, with 28 bases between the two ends. Germline CDR1 reads SGHTA; CDR2 reads FQGNSA. As DNA, the CDR3 is TGTGCCAGCAGCTTAGGATCTTCTAGGGTCGGCCCTCCCCAGGGTACGCAGTATTTT. This encodes CASSLGSSRVGPPQGTQYF.

The V gene is TRBV12-3 or TRBV12-4, the J gene TRBJ2-3, with a tentative D call TRBD2 (6 bases). The V and J ends lost 6 bases and 15 bases respectively, with 25 bases between them. The CDR3 covers 14 residues. The chain's CDR3 is CASRTRGRADVEYF. The CDR3, as DNA: TGTGCCAGCAGGACTAGAGGGAGAGCAGATGTGGAATATTTT.

The sample holds many counts of this clonotype. The chain is built from TRBV6-6 and TRBJ2-2, with 9 bases identical to TRBD2. The V segment lost 6 bases and the J segment 0 bases; nucleotides outside the gene matches: 5. There are 16 residues in the CDR3. The germline V gene has CDR1 MNHNY and CDR2 SVGAGI (reference sequence). Here the CDR3 DNA reads TGTGCCAGCAGCCAAGCGGGGGGCGCGAACACCGGGGAGCTGTTTTTT. Its protein product is CASSQAGGANTGELFF.

The V and J genes are TRBV24-1 and TRBJ2-2, with a tentative D call TRBD1 (5 bases). This CDR3 comprises 18 residues. V dropped 1 base and J dropped 6 bases, with 20 bases sitting between them. The germline V gene encodes CDR1 KGHDR and CDR2 SFDVKD. The CDR3 is CATSDFSPRQGPAGELFF. DNA for the CDR3: TGTGCCACCAGTGATTTTTCCCCCCGCCAGGGTCCCGCCGGGGAGCTGTTTTTT.

Ten or more counts support this clonotype. The chain carries TRBV7-2 and TRBJ2-1; 10 bases line up with TRBD2. Germline V lookup: CDR1 SGHTA, CDR2 FQGNSA. Losses at the gene ends were 0 bases for V and 14 bases for J; bases not matched to a gene: 10. The CDR3 runs to 15 residues. The CDR3: CASSLARTSSGRKFF. CDR3 sequence (DNA): TGTGCCAGCAGCTTAGCCCGAACGAGTAGCGGGAGGAAGTTCTTC.

This chain connects TRBV18 to TRBJ1-1, with D unresolved. The CDR3 is 17 residues long. V lost 3 bases, J lost 0 bases, and 17 bases lay in between. The V gene's germline CDR1 is KGHSH and CDR2 LQKENI. This chain's CDR3 is CASSPRIGGSMNTEAFF. The CDR3 coding sequence is TGTGCCAGCTCACCGCGGATCGGCGGAAGCATGAACACTGAAGCTTTCTTT.

This clonotype has a handful of counts. The J gene is TRBJ1-1, the V gene TRBV5-1, with a weak D call TRBD1 (6 bases). V lost 0 bases and J lost 1, with 10 bases in between. Germline loops: CDR1 SGHRS, CDR2 YFSETQ. The CDR3 is made up of 15 amino acids. The CDR3 loop is CASSLEGVENTEAFF. In DNA, the CDR3 is TGCGCCAGCAGCTTGGAGGGGGTTGAGAACACTGAAGCTTTCTTT.

This clonotype showed up just a few times. CDR3 sequence reads: CASSISGDKNIQYF. The CDR3 DNA reads as TGTGCCAGTAGTATTTCCGGGGACAAAAACATTCAGTACTTC. V gene TRBV19 combines with J gene TRBJ2-4; TRBD2 might be the D (5 bases). The CDR3 sequence is 14 residues long. From germline, CDR1 is LNHDA and CDR2 SQIVND (reference sequence). V lost 3 bases, J lost 3 bases, and 9 bases lay in between.

The V call is TRBV2, the J call TRBJ2-2, with 9 bases fitting TRBD1. The germline V gene encodes CDR1 SNHLY and CDR2 FYNNEI. With V trimmed by 6 bases and J by 3 bases, 5 bases remained unmatched. The length of the CDR3 is 15 residues. CDR3 amino acids: CASRSGTGHTGELFF. CDR3 nucleotide sequence: TGTGCCAGCAGGTCCGGGACAGGGCACACCGGGGAGCTGTTTTTT.

This sequence joins TRBV7-2 and TRBJ2-7; no clear D. The CDR3 covers 15 residues. CDR1 and CDR2 from the germline V gene are SGHTA and FQGNSA. Trimming cost V 4 bases and J 3 bases, with 16 bases left between them. The CDR3 coding sequence is TGTGCCAGCAGCTCCCGGGCTTCCGGGTACTACGAGCAGTACTTC. It is translated as CASSSRASGYYEQYF.

This clonotype has a single count. This sequence joins TRBV6-2 or TRBV6-3 and TRBJ2-7, with 11 bases matching TRBD2. CDR3 length: 16 residues. J gave up 1 base and V 4 bases, and 6 bases lay outside the gene matches. Germline V gives CDR1 MNHEY, CDR2 SVGEGT. The CDR3 DNA reads TGTGCCAGCAGTTGGACCCTAGCGGGGGGATCCTACGAGCAGTACTTC. This sequence encodes CASSWTLAGGSYEQYF.

The V call is TRBV15, the J call TRBJ2-5; 7 nucleotides align to TRBD1. Germline CDR1 and CDR2: LNHNV and YYDKDF (reference sequence). The CDR3 is 14 amino acids. With V trimmed by 1 base and J by 2 bases, 1 base remained unmatched. The CDR3 region is CATSRVGQQETQYF. The CDR3 coding sequence is TGTGCCACCAGCAGAGTGGGACAGCAAGAGACCCAGTACTTC.

This chain joins TRBV4-2 and TRBJ2-6; D is possibly TRBD1 (5 bases). Trimming stripped 0 bases from V and 0 bases from J, with 18 bases between. Looked up from germline, CDR1 is LGHNA and CDR2 is YNFKEQ. This CDR3 has 20 residues. The CDR3 spells CASSQDHPRAFSSGANVLTF. The CDR3 coding sequence is TGTGCCAGCAGCCAAGATCACCCCAGGGCTTTTTCCTCTGGGGCCAACGTCCTGACTTTC.

Points on this clonotype: A much larger clone lies a single base off, so this may be a read error. The chain combines TRBV7-2 with TRBJ2-2; D gene unclear. Germline V gene data show CDR1 as SGHTA and CDR2 as FQGNSA. V was cut by 7 bases and J by 0 bases, with 15 bases left in between. This CDR3 is built from 16 residues. The CDR3 sequence is CASNRRSRANTGELFF. CDR3 bases: TGTGCCAGCAACCGACGGTCTCGGGCGAACACCGGGGAGCTGTTTTTT.

This clonotype was seen a few times. This chain connects TRBV24-1 to TRBJ2-7, with 7 bases fitting TRBD1. V gave up 3 bases and J gave up 2 bases; unmatched junction bases: 6. The CDR3 has 15 amino acids. Germline V gives CDR1 KGHDR, CDR2 SFDVKD. DNA for the CDR3: TGTGCCACCAGTGATAGGACAGGTGATACCTACGAGCAGTACTTC. Translated: CATSDRTGDTYEQYF.

Many counts were recorded for this clonotype. The chain combines TRBV7-9 with TRBJ2-3, with a possible D match to TRBD1 (6 bases). This CDR3 region has 16 residues. V dropped 5 bases and J dropped 0 bases, with 15 bases sitting between them. CDR1 is SEHNR, CDR2 FQNEAQ, per germline (reference sequence). In DNA, the CDR3 is TGTGCCAGCAGCCCACAGGGAAGATCTAGCACAGATACGCAGTATTTT. Translated: CASSPQGRSSTDTQYF. Variable domain in full (rest from reference TRBV7-9 and TRBJ2-3): DTGVSQNPRHKITKRGQNVTFRCDPISEHNRLYWYRQTLGQGPEFLTYFQNEAQLEKSRLLSDRFSAERPKGSFSTLEIQRTEQGDSAMYLCASSPQGRSSTDTQYFGPGTRLTVL.

This chain joins TRBV9 and TRBJ2-5; a possible D gene is TRBD2 (5 bases). The CDR3 is made up of 17 amino acids. V was trimmed by 0 bases and J by 1 base, leaving 16 bases between them. The germline V gene has CDR1 SGDLS and CDR2 YYNGEE. The CDR3 DNA follows: TGTGCCAGCAGCGTAGGAGGGCCCACTGATTTCCAAGAGACCCAGTACTTC. It encodes CASSVGGPTDFQETQYF.

Turning to this clonotype: A read error may be the cause here, since a much bigger clone is one base away. The J gene is TRBJ2-4, the V gene TRBV7-9, with 7 bases identical to TRBD1. The J call may be incorrect, as the DNA end agrees better with TRBJ2-7. The germline gives CDR1 SEHNR, CDR2 FQNEAQ (reference sequence). There are 14 residues in the CDR3. The CDR3 nucleotides read TGTGCCAGCAGCGTGACAGGGCCGAGCCACGAGCAGTACTTC. The encoded protein is CASSVTGPSHEQYF.

V usage is TRBV29-1 and J usage is TRBJ2-4, with D tentatively TRBD2 (5 bases). The DNA matches TRBJ2-7 better at its end, which makes the J call doubtful. CDR3 length: 12 residues. CDR1 is SQVTM, CDR2 ANQGSEA, per germline. CDR3 in DNA: TGCAGCGTTGGATGGGGAGCCTACGAGCAGTACTTC. This gives the protein CSVGWGAYEQYF.

The chain employs TRBV7-6 and TRBJ2-7, with a weak D call TRBD1 (6 bases). Germline V gene sequence: CDR1 SGHVS, CDR2 FNYEAQ. This CDR3 has 18 amino acids. Trimming cost V 5 bases and J 7 bases, with 30 bases left between them. The CDR3 sequence: CASSPTGTPGYPYNEQYF. The CDR3 nucleotides read TGTGCCAGCAGCCCGACAGGAACTCCTGGGTACCCCTACAATGAGCAGTACTTC.